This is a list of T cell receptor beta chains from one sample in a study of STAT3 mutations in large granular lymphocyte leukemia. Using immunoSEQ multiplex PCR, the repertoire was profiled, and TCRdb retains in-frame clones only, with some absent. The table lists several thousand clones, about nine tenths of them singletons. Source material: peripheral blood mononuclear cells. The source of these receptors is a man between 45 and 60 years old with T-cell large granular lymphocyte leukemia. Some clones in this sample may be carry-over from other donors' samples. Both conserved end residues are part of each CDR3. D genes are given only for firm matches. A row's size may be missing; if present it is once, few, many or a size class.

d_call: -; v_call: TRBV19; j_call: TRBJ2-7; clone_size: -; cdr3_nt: TGTGCCAGTAGTATTGGGAACAGGAGATTCTCCTACGAGCAGTACTTC; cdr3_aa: CASSIGNRRFSYEQYF
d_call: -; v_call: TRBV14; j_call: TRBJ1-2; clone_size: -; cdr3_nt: TGTGCCAGCAGCCCAGTACAGGGAAGAGGCTACACCTTC; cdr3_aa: CASSPVQGRGYTF
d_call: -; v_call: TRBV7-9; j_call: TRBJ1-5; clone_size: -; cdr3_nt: TGTGCCAGCAGCTTAGAGTTCGGAGGGCAGCGCAATCAGCCCCAGCATTTT; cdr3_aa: CASSLEFGGQRNQPQHF
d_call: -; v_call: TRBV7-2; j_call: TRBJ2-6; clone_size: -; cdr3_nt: TGTGCCAGCAGCTTAAAAACTGGGGCCAACGTCCTGACTTTC; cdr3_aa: CASSLKTGANVLTF
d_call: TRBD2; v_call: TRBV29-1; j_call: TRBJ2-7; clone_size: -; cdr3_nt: TGCAGCGTAGGATCATTAGCGGGGGTACGCTCCTACGAGCAGTACTTC; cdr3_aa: CSVGSLAGVRSYEQYF
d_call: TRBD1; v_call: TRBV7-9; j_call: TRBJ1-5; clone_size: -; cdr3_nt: TGTGCCAGCAGCATCGGGACAGGGACGGGGTATAGCAATCAGCCCCAGCATTTT; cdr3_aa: CASSIGTGTGYSNQPQHF
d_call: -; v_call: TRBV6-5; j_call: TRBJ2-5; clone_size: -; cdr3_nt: TGTGCCAGCAGTTGGGGCAGAAGGGAGACCCAGTACTTC; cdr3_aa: CASSWGRRETQYF
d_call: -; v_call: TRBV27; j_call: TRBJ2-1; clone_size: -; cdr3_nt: TGTGCCAGCAGGAGCGCGGGACAGAGATACAATGAGCAGTTCTTC; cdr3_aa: CASRSAGQRYNEQFF
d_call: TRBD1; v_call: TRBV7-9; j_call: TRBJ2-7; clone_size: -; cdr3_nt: TGTGCCAGCAGCCAGTCAACCGGGACAGCCCACGAGCAGTACTTC; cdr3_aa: CASSQSTGTAHEQYF
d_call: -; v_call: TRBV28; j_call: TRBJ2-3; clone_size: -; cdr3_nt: TGTGCCAGCAGTGGGGACGGTACAGATACGCAGTATTTT; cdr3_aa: CASSGDGTDTQYF
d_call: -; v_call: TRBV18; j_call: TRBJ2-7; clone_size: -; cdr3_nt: TGTGCCAGCTCACCACCGGACCGGTCCTACGAGCAGTACTTC; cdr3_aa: CASSPPDRSYEQYF
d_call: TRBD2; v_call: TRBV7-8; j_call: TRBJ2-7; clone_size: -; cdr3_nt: TGTGCCAGCAGTCCCGGAGCGGGACGAGGCTACGAGCAGTACTTC; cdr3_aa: CASSPGAGRGYEQYF
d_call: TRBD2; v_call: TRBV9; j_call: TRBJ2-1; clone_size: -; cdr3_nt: TGTGCCAGCAGCGTAGCTAGCGGGGATCCCAGCTCCTACAATGAGCAGTTCTTC; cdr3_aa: CASSVASGDPSSYNEQFF
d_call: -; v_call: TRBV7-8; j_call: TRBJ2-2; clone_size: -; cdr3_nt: TGTGCCAGCAGCCTCCACGACACCGGGGAGCTGTTTTTT; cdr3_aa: CASSLHDTGELFF
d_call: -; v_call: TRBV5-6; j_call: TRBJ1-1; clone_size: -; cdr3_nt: TGTGCCAGCAGCTTGGGTGGGGCGAACACTGAAGCTTTCTTT; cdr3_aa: CASSLGGANTEAFF
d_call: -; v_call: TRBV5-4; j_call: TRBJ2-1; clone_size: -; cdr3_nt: TGTGCCAGCGAGTCCTACAATGAGCAGTTCTTC; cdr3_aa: CASESYNEQFF
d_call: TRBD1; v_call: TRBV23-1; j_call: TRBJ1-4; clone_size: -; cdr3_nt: TGCGCCAGCAGTCATCACCCGGGACAGGATGGAGAAAAACTGTTTTTT; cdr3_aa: CASSHHPGQDGEKLFF
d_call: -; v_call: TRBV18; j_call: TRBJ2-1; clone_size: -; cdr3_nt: TGTGCCAGCTCACCACGGGCACAGTTGACGAGGAATGAGCAGTTCTTC; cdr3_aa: CASSPRAQLTRNEQFF
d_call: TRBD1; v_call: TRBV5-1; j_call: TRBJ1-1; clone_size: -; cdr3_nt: TGCGCCAGCAGCCAAGGACAGGTCACTGAAGCTTTCTTT; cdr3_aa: CASSQGQVTEAFF
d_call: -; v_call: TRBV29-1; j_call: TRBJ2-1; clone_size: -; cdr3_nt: TGCAGCGTTGAAGGCCTGCCGAACTACAATGAGCAGTTCTTC; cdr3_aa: CSVEGLPNYNEQFF
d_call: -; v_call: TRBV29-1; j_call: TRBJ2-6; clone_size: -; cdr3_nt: TGCAGCGTCACAGTCTCTGGGGCCAACGTCCTGACTTTC; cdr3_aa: CSVTVSGANVLTF
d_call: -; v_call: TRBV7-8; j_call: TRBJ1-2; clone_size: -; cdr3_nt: TGTGCCAGCAGCTTAGACGCCGACTATGGCTACACCTTC; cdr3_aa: CASSLDADYGYTF
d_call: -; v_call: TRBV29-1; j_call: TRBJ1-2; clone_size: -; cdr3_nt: TGCAGCGTCCAGCACTATGGCTACACCTTC; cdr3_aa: CSVQHYGYTF
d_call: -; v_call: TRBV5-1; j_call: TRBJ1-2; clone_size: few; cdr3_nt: TGCGCCAGCAGCTTGCAGCCGGGCCTGGGGAATGGCTACACCTTC; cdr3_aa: CASSLQPGLGNGYTF
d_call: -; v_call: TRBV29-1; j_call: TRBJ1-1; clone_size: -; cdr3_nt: TGCAGCGTTGAACTAAGAACTGGGTGGAAAGCTTTCTTT; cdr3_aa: CSVELRTGWKAFF
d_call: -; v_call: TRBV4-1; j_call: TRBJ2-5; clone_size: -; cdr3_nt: TGCGCCAGCAGCCCTCGGGAGACCCAGTACTTC; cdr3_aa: CASSPRETQYF
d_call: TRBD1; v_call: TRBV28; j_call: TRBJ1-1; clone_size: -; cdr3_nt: TGTGCCAGCATAACAGGGGGAGCGAGCAGGGGCACTGAAGCTTTCTTT; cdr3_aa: CASITGGASRGTEAFF
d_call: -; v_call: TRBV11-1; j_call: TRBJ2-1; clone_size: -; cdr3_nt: TGTGCCAGCAGCTTAGGGCAGGGGCGGAATGAGCAGTTCTTC; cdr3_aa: CASSLGQGRNEQFF
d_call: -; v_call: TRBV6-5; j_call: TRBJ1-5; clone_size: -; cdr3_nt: TGTGCCAGCAGTGGCCGCAATCAGCCCCAGCATTTT; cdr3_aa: CASSGRNQPQHF
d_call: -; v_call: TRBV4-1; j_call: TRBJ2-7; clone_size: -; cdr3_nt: TGCGCCAGCAGCCAAGATGCAGGAACAGGGGGGGATGAGCAGTACTTC; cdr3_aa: CASSQDAGTGGDEQYF
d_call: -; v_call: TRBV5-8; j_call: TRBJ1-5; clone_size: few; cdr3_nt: TGTGCCAGCAGCTTCAGGAGTAATCAGCCCCAGCATTTT; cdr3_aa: CASSFRSNQPQHF
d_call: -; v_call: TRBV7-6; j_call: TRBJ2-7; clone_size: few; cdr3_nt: TGTGCCAGCAGCTTAGAGTGGACGGAGTCCTACGAGCAGTACTTC; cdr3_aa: CASSLEWTESYEQYF
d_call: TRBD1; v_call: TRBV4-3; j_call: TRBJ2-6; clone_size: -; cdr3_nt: TGCGCCAGCAGCCGGTCGACGGACAGGGAAAGCTCTGGGGCCAACGTCCTGACTTTC; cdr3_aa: CASSRSTDRESSGANVLTF
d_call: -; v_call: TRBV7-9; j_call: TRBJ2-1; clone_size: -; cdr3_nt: TGTGCCAGCCGCCCTAGGGGGGAGGGCCACAATGAGCAGTTCTTC; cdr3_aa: CASRPRGEGHNEQFF
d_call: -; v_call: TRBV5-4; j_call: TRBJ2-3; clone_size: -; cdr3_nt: TGTGCCAGCAGTCCCAGGGGATCTACAGATACGCAGTATTTT; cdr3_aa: CASSPRGSTDTQYF
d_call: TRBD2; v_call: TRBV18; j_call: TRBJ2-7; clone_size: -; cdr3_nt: TGTGCCAGCTCATCAGTGGATAGCGGGAGGGCCTCCTACGAGCAGTACTTC; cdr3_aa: CASSSVDSGRASYEQYF
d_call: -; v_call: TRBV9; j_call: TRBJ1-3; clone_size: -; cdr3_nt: TGTGCCAGCAGCTCCAATATAGAGGGAAACACCATATATTTT; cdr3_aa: CASSSNIEGNTIYF
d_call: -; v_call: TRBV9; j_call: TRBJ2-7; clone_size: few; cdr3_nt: TGTGCCAGCAGCGTAGACGGCAGGGGCTACGAGCAGTACTTC; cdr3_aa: CASSVDGRGYEQYF
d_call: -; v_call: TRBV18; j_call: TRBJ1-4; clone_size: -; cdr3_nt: TGTGCCAGCTCACGCGACAGGATTGCAACTAATGAAAAACTGTTTTTT; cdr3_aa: CASSRDRIATNEKLFF
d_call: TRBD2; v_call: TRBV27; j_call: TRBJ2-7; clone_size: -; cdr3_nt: TGTGCCAGCAGTGCCCATTCTAGCGGCTCCTACGAGCAGTACTTC; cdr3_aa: CASSAHSSGSYEQYF
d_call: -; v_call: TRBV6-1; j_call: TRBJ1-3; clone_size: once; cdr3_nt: TGTGGTGTTTTTGGAGGGACCCTCATGGACACCATATATTTT; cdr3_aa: CGVFGGTLMDTIYF
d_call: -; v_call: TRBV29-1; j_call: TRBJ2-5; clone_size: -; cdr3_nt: TGCAGCGAACAACTTAATGGGGAGACCCAGTACTTC; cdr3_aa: CSEQLNGETQYF